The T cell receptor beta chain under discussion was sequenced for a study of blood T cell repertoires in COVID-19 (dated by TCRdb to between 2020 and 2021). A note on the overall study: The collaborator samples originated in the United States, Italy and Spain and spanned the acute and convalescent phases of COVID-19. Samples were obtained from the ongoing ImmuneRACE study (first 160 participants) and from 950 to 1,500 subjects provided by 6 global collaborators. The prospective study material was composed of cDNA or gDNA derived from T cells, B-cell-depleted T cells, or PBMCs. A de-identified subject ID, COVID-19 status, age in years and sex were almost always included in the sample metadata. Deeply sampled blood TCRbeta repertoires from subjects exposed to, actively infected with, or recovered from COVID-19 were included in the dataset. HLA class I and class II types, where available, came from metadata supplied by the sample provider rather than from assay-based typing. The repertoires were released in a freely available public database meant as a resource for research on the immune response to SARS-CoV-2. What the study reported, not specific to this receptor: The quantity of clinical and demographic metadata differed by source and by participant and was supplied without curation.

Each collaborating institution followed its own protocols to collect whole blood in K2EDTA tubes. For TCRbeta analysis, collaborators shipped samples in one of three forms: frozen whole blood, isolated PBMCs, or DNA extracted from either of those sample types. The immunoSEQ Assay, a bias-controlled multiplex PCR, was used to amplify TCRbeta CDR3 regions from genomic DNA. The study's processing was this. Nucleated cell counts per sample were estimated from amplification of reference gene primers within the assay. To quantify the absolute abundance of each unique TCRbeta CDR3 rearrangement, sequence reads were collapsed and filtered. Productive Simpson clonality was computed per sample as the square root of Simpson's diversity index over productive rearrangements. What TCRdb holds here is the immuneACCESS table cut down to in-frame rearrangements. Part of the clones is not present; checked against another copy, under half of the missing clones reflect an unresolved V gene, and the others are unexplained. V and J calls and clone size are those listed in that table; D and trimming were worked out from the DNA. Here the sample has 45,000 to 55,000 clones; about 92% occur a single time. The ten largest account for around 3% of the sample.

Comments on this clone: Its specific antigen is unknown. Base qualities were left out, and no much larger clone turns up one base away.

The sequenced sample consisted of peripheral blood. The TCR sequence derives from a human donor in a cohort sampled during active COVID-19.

The CDR3 region has the sequence CASNPSLGGVKNTGELFF. The DNA is as follows: TGCGCCAGCAACCCCAGCTTGGGAGGGGTTAAGAACACCGGGGAGCTGTTTTTT. This chain joins TRBV5-1 to TRBJ2-2; TRBD2 aligns with 7 central bases. CDR1 and CDR2 are read off the germline V gene as SGHRS and YFSETQ. Counted from cysteine to phenylalanine, this CDR3 has 18 amino acids. Only the CDR3 region is kept as DNA, spanning 54 bases read in frame from base 1. Compared with germline, V lacks 6 bases and J lacks 1 base; bases without a gene match: 15.